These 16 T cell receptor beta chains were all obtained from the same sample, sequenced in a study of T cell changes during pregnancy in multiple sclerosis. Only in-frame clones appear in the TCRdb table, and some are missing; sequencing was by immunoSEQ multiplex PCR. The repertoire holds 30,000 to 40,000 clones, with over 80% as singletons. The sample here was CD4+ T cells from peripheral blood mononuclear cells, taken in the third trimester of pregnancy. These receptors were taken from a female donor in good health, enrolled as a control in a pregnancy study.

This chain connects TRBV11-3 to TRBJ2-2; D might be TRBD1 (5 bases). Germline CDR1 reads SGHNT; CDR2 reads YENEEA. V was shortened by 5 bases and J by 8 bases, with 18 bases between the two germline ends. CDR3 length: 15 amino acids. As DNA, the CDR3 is TGTGCCAGCAGCCCTTATACAGGCTACGGAGGGGAGCTGTTTTTT. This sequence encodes CASSPYTGYGGELFF.

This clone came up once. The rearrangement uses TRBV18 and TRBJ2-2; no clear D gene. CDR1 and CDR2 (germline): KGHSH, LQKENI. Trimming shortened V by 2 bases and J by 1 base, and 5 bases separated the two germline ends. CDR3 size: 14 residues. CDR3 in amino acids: CASSPSQNTGELFF. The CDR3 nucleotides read TGTGCCAGCTCACCATCCCAGAACACCGGGGAGCTGTTTTTT.

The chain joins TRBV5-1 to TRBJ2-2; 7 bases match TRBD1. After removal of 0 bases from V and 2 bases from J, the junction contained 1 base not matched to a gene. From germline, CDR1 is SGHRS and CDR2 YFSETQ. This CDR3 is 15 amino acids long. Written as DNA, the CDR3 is TGCGCCAGCAGCTTGGGGGACAGTAACACCGGGGAGCTGTTTTTT. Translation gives CASSLGDSNTGELFF.

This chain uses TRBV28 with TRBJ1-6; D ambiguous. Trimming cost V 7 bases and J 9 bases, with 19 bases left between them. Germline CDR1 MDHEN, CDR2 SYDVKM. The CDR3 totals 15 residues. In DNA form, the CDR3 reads TGTGCCAGCACCTGGAGTTTTTCCGTGGGTTCACCCCTCCACTTT. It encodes CASTWSFSVGSPLHF.

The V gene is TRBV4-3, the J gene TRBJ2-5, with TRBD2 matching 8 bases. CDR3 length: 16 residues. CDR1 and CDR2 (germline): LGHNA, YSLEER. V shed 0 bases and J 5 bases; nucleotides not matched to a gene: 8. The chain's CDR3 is CASSQDSGEYRETQYF. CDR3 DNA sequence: TGCGCCAGCAGCCAAGATAGCGGGGAGTACCGGGAGACCCAGTACTTC.

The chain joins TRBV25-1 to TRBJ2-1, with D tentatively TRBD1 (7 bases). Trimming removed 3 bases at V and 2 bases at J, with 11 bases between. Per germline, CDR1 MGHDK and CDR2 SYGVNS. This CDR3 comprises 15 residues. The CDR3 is CASSDQGGPYNEQFF. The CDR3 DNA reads TGTGCCAGCAGTGACCAGGGGGGTCCCTACAATGAGCAGTTCTTC.

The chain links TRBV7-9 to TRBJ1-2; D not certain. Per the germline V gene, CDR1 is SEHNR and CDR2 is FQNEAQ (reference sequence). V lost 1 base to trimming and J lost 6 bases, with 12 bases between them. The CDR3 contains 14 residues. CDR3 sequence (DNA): TGTGCCAGCAGCTTAGGCTTAACTGTCAATGGCTACACCTTC. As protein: CASSLGLTVNGYTF. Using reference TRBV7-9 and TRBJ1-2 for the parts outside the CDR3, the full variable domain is DTGVSQNPRHKITKRGQNVTFRCDPISEHNRLYWYRQTLGQGPEFLTYFQNEAQLEKSRLLSDRFSAERPKGSFSTLEIQRTEQGDSAMYLCASSLGLTVNGYTFGSGTRLTVV.

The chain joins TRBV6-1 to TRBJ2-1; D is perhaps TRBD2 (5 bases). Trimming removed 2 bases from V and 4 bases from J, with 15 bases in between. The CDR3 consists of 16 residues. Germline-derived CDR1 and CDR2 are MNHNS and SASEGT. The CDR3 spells CASSESLALSYNEQFF. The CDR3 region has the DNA TGTGCCAGCAGTGAATCCTTAGCGCTAAGTTACAATGAGCAGTTCTTC.

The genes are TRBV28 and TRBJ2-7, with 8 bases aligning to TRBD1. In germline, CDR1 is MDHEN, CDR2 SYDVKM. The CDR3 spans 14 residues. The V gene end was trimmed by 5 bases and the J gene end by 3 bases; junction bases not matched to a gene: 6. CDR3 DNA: TGTGCCAGCAGTGGAACCGGGACAGGCTACGAGCAGTACTTC. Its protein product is CASSGTGTGYEQYF.

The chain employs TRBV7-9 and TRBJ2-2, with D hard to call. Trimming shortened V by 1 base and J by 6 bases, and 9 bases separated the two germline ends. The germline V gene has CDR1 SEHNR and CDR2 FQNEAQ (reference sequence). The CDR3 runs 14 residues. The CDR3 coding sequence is TGTGCCAGCAGCTTAGAAACTATGGCCGGGGAGCTGTTTTTT. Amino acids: CASSLETMAGELFF.

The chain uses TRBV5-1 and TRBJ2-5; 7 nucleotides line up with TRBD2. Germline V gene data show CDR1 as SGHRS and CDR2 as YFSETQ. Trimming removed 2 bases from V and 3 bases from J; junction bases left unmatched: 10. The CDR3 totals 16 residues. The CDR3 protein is CASSFGGRGAKETQYF. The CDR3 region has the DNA TGCGCCAGCAGCTTCGGAGGGAGGGGAGCGAAAGAGACCCAGTACTTC.

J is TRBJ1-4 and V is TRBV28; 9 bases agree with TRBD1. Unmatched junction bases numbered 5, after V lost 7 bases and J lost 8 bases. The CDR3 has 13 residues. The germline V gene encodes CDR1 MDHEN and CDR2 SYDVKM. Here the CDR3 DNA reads TGTGCCAGCACGACAGGGGGTGAAGAAAAACTGTTTTTT. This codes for CASTTGGEEKLFF.

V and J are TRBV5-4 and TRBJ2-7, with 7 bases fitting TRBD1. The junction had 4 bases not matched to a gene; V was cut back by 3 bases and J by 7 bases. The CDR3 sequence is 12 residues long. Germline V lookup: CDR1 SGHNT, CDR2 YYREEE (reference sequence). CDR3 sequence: CASSSQGWEQYF. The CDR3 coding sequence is TGTGCCAGCAGCTCACAGGGGTGGGAGCAGTACTTC.

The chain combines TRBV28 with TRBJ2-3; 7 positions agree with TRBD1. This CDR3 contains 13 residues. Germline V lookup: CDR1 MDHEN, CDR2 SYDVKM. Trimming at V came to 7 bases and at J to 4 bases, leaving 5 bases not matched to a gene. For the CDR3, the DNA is TGTGCCAGCACCCTTGGGACAGCAGATACGCAGTATTTT. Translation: CASTLGTADTQYF. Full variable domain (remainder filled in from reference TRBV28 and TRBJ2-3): DVKVTQSSRYLVKRTGEKVFLECVQDMDHENMFWYRQDPGLGLRLIYFSYDVKMKEKGDIPEGYSVSREKKERFSLILESASTNQTSMYLCASTLGTADTQYFGPGTRLTVL.

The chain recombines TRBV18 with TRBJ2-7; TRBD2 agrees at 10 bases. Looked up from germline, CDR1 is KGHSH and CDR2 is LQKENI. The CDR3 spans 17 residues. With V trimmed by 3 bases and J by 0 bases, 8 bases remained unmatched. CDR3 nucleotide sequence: TGTGCCAGCTCACCTCAGATAGCGGGAGGAAACTCCTACGAGCAGTACTTC. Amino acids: CASSPQIAGGNSYEQYF. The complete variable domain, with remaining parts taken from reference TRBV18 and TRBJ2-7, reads NAGVMQNPRHLVRRRGQEARLRCSPMKGHSHVYWYRQLPEEGLKFMVYLQKENIIDESGMPKERFSAEFPKEGPSILRIQQVVRGDSAAYFCASSPQIAGGNSYEQYFGPGTRLTVT.

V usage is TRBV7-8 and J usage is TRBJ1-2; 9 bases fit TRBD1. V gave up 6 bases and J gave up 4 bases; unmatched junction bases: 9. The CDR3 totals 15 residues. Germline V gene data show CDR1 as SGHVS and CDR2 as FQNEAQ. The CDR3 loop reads CASSLTGTGIYGYTF. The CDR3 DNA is TGTGCCAGCAGTTTAACCGGGACAGGGATCTATGGCTACACCTTC.